The 22 T cell receptor beta chains below come from one sample, sequenced in a study of OX40 agonist ivuxolimab in advanced cancers. TCRdb keeps only in-frame clones here, not all; method: immunoSEQ multiplex PCR. Here the sample spans more than 25,000 clones, more than 75% being singletons. The sample was CD4+ or CD8+ T cells sorted from blood, taken in a trial of the OX40 agonist ivuxolimab. The source is an adult with an advanced solid tumor such as melanoma, head and neck, liver or kidney cancer.

The rearrangement links TRBV27 to TRBJ2-2; possibly TRBD2 for D (7 bases). V lost 4 bases, J lost 7 bases, and 13 bases lay in between. The length of the CDR3 is 14 residues. CDR1 MNHEY and CDR2 SMNVEV come from the germline V gene (reference sequence). CDR3 sequence: CASSWGGEGGELFF. CDR3 sequence (DNA): TGTGCCAGCAGTTGGGGGGGCGAAGGCGGGGAGCTGTTTTTT.

V usage is TRBV11-2 and J usage is TRBJ1-4, with unresolved D. The CDR3 runs 13 residues. Germline values: CDR1 SGHAT, CDR2 FQNNGV. The V and J ends lost 0 bases and 5 bases respectively, with 4 bases between them. The CDR3 DNA follows: TGTGCCAGCAGCTTAGATCCGAATGAAAAACTGTTTTTT. It codes for CASSLDPNEKLFF.

This clone has a handful of counts. The sample carries other DNA sequences with the same CDR3. As DNA, the CDR3 is TGTGCCAGCAGTTTATCGGCAGGGGGATACAATGAGCAGTTCTTC. This sequence encodes CASSLSAGGYNEQFF. The chain joins TRBV27 to TRBJ2-1, with TRBD1 identical over 7 bases. The CDR3 covers 15 residues. The junction had 3 bases not matched to a gene; V was cut back by 0 bases and J by 4 bases. Germline lookup yields CDR1 MNHEY and CDR2 SMNVEV (reference sequence).

This clone was seen a single time. The V call is TRBV7-8, the J call TRBJ2-1, with D possibly TRBD2 on 7 matching bases. The CDR3 totals 19 residues. Trimming pared 1 base from V and 3 bases from J, leaving 22 bases between. The germline V gene encodes CDR1 SGHVS and CDR2 FQNEAQ. The CDR3 nucleotides read TGTGCCAGCAGCTTAGTAGGGGGGGGTCCTGGCGGGATCTACAATGAGCAGTTCTTC. Translating gives CASSLVGGGPGGIYNEQFF.

The gene calls are TRBV4-2 and TRBJ2-3, with 9 bases that match TRBD2. J lost 4 bases, V lost 1 base, and 6 bases had no gene match. CDR3 length: 16 residues. Germline V gene data show CDR1 as LGHNA and CDR2 as YNFKEQ. The CDR3 is CASSQGWAGGADTQYF. The CDR3 DNA is TGTGCCAGCAGCCAAGGCTGGGCGGGGGGGGCAGATACGCAGTATTTT.

The chain joins TRBV6-1 to TRBJ1-2; unclear D gene. This CDR3 has 13 amino acids. V lost 5 bases and J lost 6, with 13 bases in between. Germline CDR1 and CDR2: MNHNS and SASEGT. CDR3 nucleotide sequence: TGTGCCAGCAGTAACAGCGCTACCCATGGCTACACCTTC. It encodes CASSNSATHGYTF.

The J gene is TRBJ2-3, the V gene TRBV5-1, with 8 nucleotides matching TRBD2. The CDR3 is 17 amino acids. Germline loops: CDR1 SGHRS, CDR2 YFSETQ. V was pared by 2 bases and J by 0 bases, with 8 bases of the junction left unmatched. The CDR3 region has the DNA TGCGCCAGCAGCTTCCCCCCTAGCGGGCAGAGCACAGATACGCAGTATTTT. The encoded protein is CASSFPPSGQSTDTQYF.

J is TRBJ2-4 and V is TRBV27; TRBD2 matches 9 bases. Trimming cost V 7 bases and J 8 bases; bases outside gene matches: 12. CDR3 length equals 15 residues. Germline V lookup: CDR1 MNHEY, CDR2 SMNVEV (reference sequence). This chain's CDR3 is CASNRAGGSGDIQYF. DNA of the CDR3: TGTGCCAGCAATCGAGCGGGAGGTTCGGGGGACATTCAGTACTTC.

J is TRBJ2-2 and V is TRBV4-2; TRBD2 matches at 9 bases. Germline CDR1 LGHNA, CDR2 YNFKEQ. This CDR3 comprises 16 residues. Germline trimming cut 1 base from V and 0 bases from J; bases unmatched to any gene: 0. CDR3 residues: CASSQGLAANTGELFF. Here the CDR3 DNA reads TGTGCCAGCAGCCAAGGACTAGCGGCGAACACCGGGGAGCTGTTTTTT.

The chain combines TRBV2 with TRBJ2-3, with D possibly being TRBD1 or TRBD2 (6 bases each). The CDR3 contains 12 residues. From germline, CDR1 is SNHLY and CDR2 FYNNEI. V was trimmed by 5 bases and J by 11 bases, leaving 14 bases between them. The CDR3 sequence: CASSRGGTRQYF. The CDR3 DNA is TGTGCCAGCAGTCGAGGGGGGACGAGGCAGTATTTT.

This clone was detected once. The genes are TRBV6-4 and TRBJ2-7; 8 nucleotides line up with TRBD2. Unmatched junction bases numbered 1, after V lost 0 bases and J lost 3 bases. This CDR3 has 14 amino acids. Germline V gives CDR1 MRHNA, CDR2 SNTAGT. CDR3 amino acids: CASSDSGTSYEQYF. The DNA for the CDR3 is TGTGCCAGCAGTGACTCCGGGACTAGCTACGAGCAGTACTTC.

The V and J genes are TRBV5-6 and TRBJ2-3; D is ambiguous. The ends were cut back, 0 bases at V and 0 bases at J, with 5 bases in the middle. The germline gives CDR1 SGHDT, CDR2 YYEEEE. The CDR3 runs 14 residues. CDR3 in DNA: TGTGCCAGCAGCTTGGGATGGAGCACAGATACGCAGTATTTT. This encodes CASSLGWSTDTQYF. Combining the CDR3 with reference TRBV5-6 and TRBJ2-3 gives the whole variable domain DAGVTQSPTHLIKTRGQQVTLRCSPKSGHDTVSWYQQALGQGPQFIFQYYEEEERQRGNFPDRFSGHQFPNYSSELNVNALLLGDSALYLCASSLGWSTDTQYFGPGTRLTVL.

V gene TRBV4-2 combines with J gene TRBJ1-1; D call uncertain. The CDR3 length is 14 residues. V dropped 1 base and J dropped 3 bases, with 9 bases sitting between them. Germline V lookup: CDR1 LGHNA, CDR2 YNFKEQ. The CDR3 protein is CASSQGVSDTEAFF. Here the CDR3 DNA reads TGTGCCAGCAGCCAAGGGGTAAGTGACACTGAAGCTTTCTTT.

The chain joins TRBV7-9 to TRBJ2-7; D is perhaps TRBD2 (5 bases). CDR3 length: 14 amino acids. The germline V gene has CDR1 SEHNR and CDR2 FQNEAQ (reference sequence). V was cut by 7 bases and J by 2 bases, with 15 bases left in between. The DNA for the CDR3 is TGTGCCAGCACCCAGGACCGGACTCCCTACGAGCAGTACTTC. It is translated as CASTQDRTPYEQYF.

The V and J genes are TRBV9 and TRBJ1-2; D uncertain. Trimming pared 8 bases from V and 8 bases from J, leaving 13 bases between. The germline V gene has CDR1 SGDLS and CDR2 YYNGEE. This CDR3 contains 11 residues. The CDR3 nucleotides read TGTGCCAGTCGGAGTCTGCGGGGCTACACCTTC. It encodes CASRSLRGYTF.

This clone was detected once. This sequence joins TRBV4-1 and TRBJ2-7, with no clear D. The germline V gene has CDR1 MGHRA and CDR2 YSYEKL. There are 13 residues in the CDR3. The germline V and J ends were trimmed by 0 bases and 3 bases, with 6 bases remaining between them. This CDR3 is CASSQDWYYEQYF. CDR3 nucleotide sequence: TGCGCCAGCAGCCAAGACTGGTACTACGAGCAGTACTTC.

The chain links TRBV19 to TRBJ2-2; 7 bases line up with TRBD1. The CDR3 has 16 amino acids. Germline V CDR1 and CDR2: LNHDA, SQIVND (reference sequence). Losses at the gene ends were 4 bases for V and 2 bases for J; bases not matched to a gene: 7. Written as DNA, the CDR3 is TGTGCCAGTAGTACCCTAGGGACAGCTAACACCGGGGAGCTGTTTTTT. Its translation: CASSTLGTANTGELFF.

V usage is TRBV7-3 and J usage is TRBJ2-5; 8 bases align to TRBD2. From germline, CDR1 is SGHTA and CDR2 FQGTGA. The CDR3 length is 16 residues. Trimming cost V 2 bases and J 5 bases; bases outside gene matches: 10. For the CDR3, the DNA is TGTGCCAGCAGCTTAGGCCGGCGGGGGGCCATCGAGACCCAGTACTTC. As protein: CASSLGRRGAIETQYF.

V and J are TRBV4-2 and TRBJ2-1; the match to TRBD2 covers 9 bases. This CDR3 spans 14 amino acids. Germline V lookup: CDR1 LGHNA, CDR2 YNFKEQ. With 5 bases clipped from V and 4 bases from J, the junction kept 3 bases outside the gene matches. The CDR3 DNA sequence: TGTGCCAGCAGCTATAGCGGGGGATACAATGAGCAGTTCTTC. Its protein product is CASSYSGGYNEQFF.

This clone is termed medium-sized. This rearrangement joins TRBV28 to TRBJ2-7, with 11 nucleotides matching TRBD2. Germline V gives CDR1 MDHEN, CDR2 SYDVKM. The CDR3 sequence is 18 residues long. The junction had 13 bases not matched to a gene; V was cut back by 4 bases and J by 2 bases. The DNA for the CDR3 is TGTGCCAGCAGTTCCCCTCGGGGTGGGACTAGCGGAACCTACGAGCAGTACTTC. As protein: CASSSPRGGTSGTYEQYF.

The rearrangement uses TRBV11-3 and TRBJ2-3; D gene ambiguous. This CDR3 is built from 15 residues. Germline values: CDR1 SGHNT, CDR2 YENEEA. V lost 4 bases to trimming and J lost 1 base, with 12 bases between them. CDR3 in amino acids: CASSSRTSRTDTQYF. CDR3 nucleotides: TGTGCCAGCAGCTCCAGGACCTCCCGCACAGATACGCAGTATTTT.

The count of this clone is one. V gene TRBV6-1 combines with J gene TRBJ2-5, with TRBD2 identical over 8 bases. Germline V gene data show CDR1 as MNHNS and CDR2 as SASEGT. After removal of 4 bases from V and 4 bases from J, the junction contained 14 bases not matched to a gene. There are 17 residues in the CDR3. The CDR3 loop is CASSGWSNGGAGETQYF. The CDR3 coding sequence is TGTGCCAGCAGTGGTTGGTCTAACGGGGGGGCGGGAGAGACCCAGTACTTC.